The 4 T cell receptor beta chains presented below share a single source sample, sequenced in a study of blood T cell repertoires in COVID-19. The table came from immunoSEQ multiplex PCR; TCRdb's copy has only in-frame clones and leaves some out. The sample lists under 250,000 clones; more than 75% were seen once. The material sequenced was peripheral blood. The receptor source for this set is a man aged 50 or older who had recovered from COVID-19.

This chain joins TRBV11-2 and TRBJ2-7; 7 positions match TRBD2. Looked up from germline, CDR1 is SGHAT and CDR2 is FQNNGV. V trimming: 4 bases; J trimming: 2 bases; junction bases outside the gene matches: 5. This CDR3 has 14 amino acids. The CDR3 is CASSSVGGTYEQYF. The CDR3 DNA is TGTGCCAGCAGCTCCGTGGGAGGGACCTACGAGCAGTACTTC.

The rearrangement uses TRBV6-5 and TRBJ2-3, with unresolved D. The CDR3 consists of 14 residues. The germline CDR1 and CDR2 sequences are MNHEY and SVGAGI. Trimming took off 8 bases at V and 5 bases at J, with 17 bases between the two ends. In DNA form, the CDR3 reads TGTGCCAGCCGACCGACGGCTCTAGGAGATACGCAGTATTTT. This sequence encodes CASRPTALGDTQYF.

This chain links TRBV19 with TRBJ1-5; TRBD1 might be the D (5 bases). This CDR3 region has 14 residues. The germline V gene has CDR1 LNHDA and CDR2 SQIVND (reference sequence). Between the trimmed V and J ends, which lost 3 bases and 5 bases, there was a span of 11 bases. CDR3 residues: CASSIWGGDQPQHF. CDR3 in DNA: TGTGCCAGTAGTATTTGGGGGGGGGATCAGCCCCAGCATTTT.

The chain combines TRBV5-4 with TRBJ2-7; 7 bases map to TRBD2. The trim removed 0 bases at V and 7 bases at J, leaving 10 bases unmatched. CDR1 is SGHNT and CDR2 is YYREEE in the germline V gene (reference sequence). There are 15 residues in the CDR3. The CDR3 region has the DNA TGTGCCAGCAGCTTGGGGGCGGGGGATCTGAATGAGCAGTACTTC. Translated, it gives CASSLGAGDLNEQYF.